The present entry profiles one T cell receptor (beta chain) with its context. The sample belongs to a study of blood T cell repertoires in COVID-19. Whole-study context: Specimens from acute and convalescent COVID-19 originated in the United States, Italy and Spain. Nucleic acid was either cDNA or gDNA, and it came from T cells, B-cell-depleted T cells, or PBMCs.

Study members were between roughly 18 and 100 years old and lived in around 24 US regions. Donors were grouped by their self-reported clinical history. Clones were sequenced by immunoSEQ multiplex PCR, and TCRdb holds only the in-frame ones, with some missing. The sample has some 170,000 clones; over 75% are singletons. The material sequenced was PBMCs or T cells enriched from blood (not recorded which). This receptor was identified in a human donor with acute COVID-19. The donor label of this sample is uncertain.

CDR3 DNA: TGTGCCAGCAGTTACTGGGTACGGGGGATTAGCAATCAGCCCCAGCATTTT. Its protein product is CASSYWVRGISNQPQHF. V usage is TRBV6-2 or TRBV6-3 and J usage is TRBJ1-5; a possible D gene is TRBD1 (5 bases). Germline CDR1 is MNHEY and CDR2 is SVGEGT. Trimming shortened V by 1 base and J by 0 bases, and 13 bases separated the two germline ends. There are 17 residues in the CDR3.